This entry concerns a single TCR beta chain. This clonotype turned up a few times. It lacks a known antigen. Base qualities were left out, and no much larger clone turns up one base away. Systemically healthy Caucasian individuals from Russia, some 40 in total and aged about 6 to 95 years, were included as donors. Around 10 milliliters of peripheral blood were collected from each donor into EDTA-treated Vacutainer tubes. Ficoll-Paque density-gradient centrifugation was used to isolate PBMCs, with at least 7 million obtained per sample. Trizol reagent was used to extract total RNA from the PBMCs, yielding at least 5 micrograms per sample. For every donor, an aliquot of PBMCs went through flow cytometry to measure the percentages of naive CD45RAhigh/CD27high T cells. This entry comes from a study of blood T cells in healthy people across ages (dated by TCRdb to between 2014 and 2017). With respect to the entire study: In model experiments, template switching captured roughly one uniquely barcoded TCR beta cDNA molecule for every two T cells. The study measured age-related changes in TCR beta repertoire diversity using deep sequencing normalized with unique cDNA molecular identifiers. Donors were grouped into four age groups: young (average 16 years), middle-aged (over 35), aged (62) and long-lived (around 80). To avoid experimental bias, donors of different ages were randomly spread across the sequencing lanes. Two additional independent replicas of 1 million unique cDNA reads from the same blood draw were analyzed for two donors (one aged 18 to 30 and one aged 80 or older).

The receptor library was made with 5' RACE. TCRdb lists the instrument as Illumina HiSeq 2500. The second PCR ran for roughly 7 to 12 cycles and used a J-beta primer mix along with a sample-barcoded 5' primer. A template-switch 5' adaptor carrying 12 random nucleotides introduced a unique molecular identifier onto each TCR beta cDNA molecule. Each sample yielded at least 2.5 million CDR3-containing paired-end reads. All of the RNA was converted into first-strand cDNA using the Mint cDNA synthesis kit, with a TRBC-specific oligonucleotide serving as the primer. Following uracil-DNA glycosylase treatment, all cDNA underwent a first 18-cycle PCR with the universal primers M1SS and BC2_uni_R. The study's own analysis went as follows. Normalization of each sample was performed by random selection of 1 million high-quality reads, each carrying a distinct molecular identifier. Instead of being binned into consensus sequences, reads that shared molecular identifiers were thrown out. MiTCR, set to a Q25 quality threshold and the strictest error-elimination algorithm, was used for CDR3 identification, clonotype clustering and error correction. A nonparametric unseen species model using Euler transformation provided a lower-bound estimate of total TCR beta diversity. Clones were called with MiXCR by TCRdb after fastp trimmed the public reads at Q25, and only in-frame beta chains were retained. Rows are combined by CDR3 protein, so each entry shows the most common genes and DNA. TCRdb's processing, not the study's, gives the V and J calls here. This sample gives around 790,000 distinct CDR3 sequences in total; around 43% of them show up just once. Roughly a fifth of the sample lies in the top ten.

Beyond this particular receptor, the publication reports: Observed TCR beta diversity correlated strongly with the percentage of naive T cells measured by flow cytometry. Bulk unsorted PBMC profiling prevented conclusive comparison of naive and antigen-experienced compartments. As age increased, observed TCR beta diversity per million T cells dropped in a roughly linear way, and a significant reduction was already evident by age about 40. Compared with the aged group, the long-lived group had more naive CD4+ T cells, fewer expanded clones and increased TCR diversity, a pattern suggesting age selection. Estimates of total diversity from one million sequenced T cells were regarded as lower bounds and underestimates. Donor CMV infection status was unknown, potentially confounding age-related changes in expanded clonotypes.

V is pared back by 0 bases and J by 6 bases, with 18 bases lying between the germline termini. In the germline V gene (reference sequence), CDR1 corresponds to DFQATT and CDR2 to SNEGSKA. Including the terminal cysteine and phenylalanine, the CDR3 comprises 16 residues. CDR3 DNA only is kept here, 48 bases in frame from base 1. The chain employs TRBV20-1 and TRBJ2-1; the D gene assignment is ambiguous. This clonotype was obtained from a man aged 55 to 69 in good health. Sequencing was performed on blood. The CDR3 here reads CSARDTREPRPNEQFF. The DNA sequence is as follows: TGCAGTGCTAGAGATACTCGCGAGCCACGCCCCAATGAGCAGTTCTTC.